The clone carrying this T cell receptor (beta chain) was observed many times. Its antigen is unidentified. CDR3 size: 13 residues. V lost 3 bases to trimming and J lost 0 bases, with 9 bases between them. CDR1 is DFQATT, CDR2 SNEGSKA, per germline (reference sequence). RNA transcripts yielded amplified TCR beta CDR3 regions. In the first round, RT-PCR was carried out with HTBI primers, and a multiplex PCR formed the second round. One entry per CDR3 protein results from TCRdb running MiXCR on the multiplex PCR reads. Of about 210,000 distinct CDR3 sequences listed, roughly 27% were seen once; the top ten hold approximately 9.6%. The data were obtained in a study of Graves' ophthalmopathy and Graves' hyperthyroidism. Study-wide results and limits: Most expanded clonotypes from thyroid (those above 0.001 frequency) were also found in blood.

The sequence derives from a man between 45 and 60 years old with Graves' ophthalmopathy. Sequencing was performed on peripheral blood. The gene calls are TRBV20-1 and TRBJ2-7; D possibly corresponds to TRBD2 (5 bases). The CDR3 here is CSASWRSSYEQYF. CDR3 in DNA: TGCAGTGCTAGCTGGAGGTCCTCCTACGAGCAGTACTTC.